This T cell receptor (beta chain) comes out of a study of blood T cell repertoires in COVID-19. Study in general: Italy, Spain and the United States were the sources of the convalescent and acute COVID-19 samples. PBMCs, B-cell-depleted T cells, or T cells provided the cDNA or gDNA that made up the material.

Authors' processing steps: Amplification from reference gene primers served as the basis for estimated nucleated cell counts. TCRdb's copy holds only in-frame clones and misses some; the assay was immunoSEQ multiplex PCR. V, J and clone size derive from that table, while D and trimming were established from the DNA sequence. The sample holds under 150,000 clones; over 70% are singletons and the top ten take 3% to 4%. Participants reported their clinical history, and cohort assignment relied on those reports. This clone occurred a few times. The receptor's source is a man aged 45-60 years in a cohort exposed to, infected with or recovered from COVID-19 (not recorded which). Sample: PBMCs or T cells enriched from blood (not recorded which).

The CDR3 nucleotides are TGTGCCAGCAGCTTGGCCATCGGTAGCGGGACCTTTAACAATGAGCAGTTCTTC. Amino acid sequence: CASSLAIGSGTFNNEQFF. The chain is built from TRBV5-8 and TRBJ2-1; 8 bases line up with TRBD2. The CDR3 has 18 amino acids. V was pared by 0 bases and J by 5 bases, with 13 bases of the junction left unmatched. The V gene's germline CDR1 is SGHTS and CDR2 YDEGEE.